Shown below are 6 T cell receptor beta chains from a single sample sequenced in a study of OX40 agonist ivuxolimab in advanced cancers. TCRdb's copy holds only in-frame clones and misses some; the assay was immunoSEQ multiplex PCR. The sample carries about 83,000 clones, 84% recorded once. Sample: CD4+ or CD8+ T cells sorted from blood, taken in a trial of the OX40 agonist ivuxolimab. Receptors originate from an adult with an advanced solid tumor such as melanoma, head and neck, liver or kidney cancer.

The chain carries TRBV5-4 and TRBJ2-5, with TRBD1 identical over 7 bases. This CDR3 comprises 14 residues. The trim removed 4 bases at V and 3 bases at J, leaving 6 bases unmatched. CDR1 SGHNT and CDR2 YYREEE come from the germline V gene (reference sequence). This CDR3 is CASSRPGQKETQYF. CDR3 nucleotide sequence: TGTGCCAGCAGCCGACCGGGACAGAAAGAGACCCAGTACTTC.

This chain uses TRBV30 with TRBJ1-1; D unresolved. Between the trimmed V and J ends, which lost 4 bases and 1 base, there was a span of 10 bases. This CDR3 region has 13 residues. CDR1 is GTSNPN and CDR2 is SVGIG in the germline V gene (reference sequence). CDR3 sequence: CAWKGGGNTEAFF. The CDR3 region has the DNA TGTGCCTGGAAGGGTGGCGGGAACACTGAAGCTTTCTTT.

The CDR3 is CAWSVGSGGGQETQYF. In DNA, the CDR3 is TGTGCCTGGAGTGTTGGGAGCGGGGGGGGCCAAGAGACCCAGTACTTC. The genes are TRBV30 and TRBJ2-5; 10 bases agree with TRBD2. Germline CDR1 reads GTSNPN; CDR2 reads SVGIG (reference sequence). V was clipped by 0 bases and J by 1 base; unmatched bases: 5. This CDR3 has 16 amino acids.

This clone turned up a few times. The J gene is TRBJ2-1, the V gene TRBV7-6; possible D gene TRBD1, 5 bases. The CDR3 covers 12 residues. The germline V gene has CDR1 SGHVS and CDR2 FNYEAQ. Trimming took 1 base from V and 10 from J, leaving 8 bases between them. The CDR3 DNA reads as TGTGCCAGCAGCTTAGGGGGCATGGAGCAGTTCTTC. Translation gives CASSLGGMEQFF.

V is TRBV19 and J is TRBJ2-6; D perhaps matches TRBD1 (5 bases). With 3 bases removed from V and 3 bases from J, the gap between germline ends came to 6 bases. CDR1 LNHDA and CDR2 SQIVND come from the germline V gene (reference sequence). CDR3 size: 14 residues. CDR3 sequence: CASSIRVGANVLTF. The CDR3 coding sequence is TGTGCCAGTAGTATCAGGGTTGGGGCCAACGTCCTGACTTTC.

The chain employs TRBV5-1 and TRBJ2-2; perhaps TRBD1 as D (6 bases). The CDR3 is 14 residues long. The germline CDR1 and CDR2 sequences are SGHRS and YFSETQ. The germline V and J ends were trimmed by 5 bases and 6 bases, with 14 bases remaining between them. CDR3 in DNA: TGCGCCAGCAGTCGATCACAGGGCCCCGGGGAGCTGTTTTTT. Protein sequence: CASSRSQGPGELFF.